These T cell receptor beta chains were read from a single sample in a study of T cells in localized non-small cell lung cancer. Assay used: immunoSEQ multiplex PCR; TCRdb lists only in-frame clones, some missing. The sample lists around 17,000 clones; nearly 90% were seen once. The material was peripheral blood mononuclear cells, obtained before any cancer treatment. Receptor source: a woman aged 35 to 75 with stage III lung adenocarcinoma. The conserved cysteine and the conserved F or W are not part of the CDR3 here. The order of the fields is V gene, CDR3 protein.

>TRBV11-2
ASSLAQGETGELF
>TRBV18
ASSQVREGIQY
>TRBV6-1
ASSDEGAGYT
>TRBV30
AWSRQRDRVV
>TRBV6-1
ASSDALAF
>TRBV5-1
ASSLVPRGGRDTQY
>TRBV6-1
ASSENLAGGRTETQY
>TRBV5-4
ASSLGGLYANTGELF
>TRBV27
ASRSLQGNTEAF
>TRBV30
AWSSDRQPQH
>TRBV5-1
ASSLSQAEGIQY
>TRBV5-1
ASSYTGTGVTDTQY
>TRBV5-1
ASSLELPPNTGELF
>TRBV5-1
ASSFSSGGDTQY
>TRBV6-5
ASSYSRLAANYEQY
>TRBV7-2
ASSLGQGATEAF
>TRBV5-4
ASSYGSGRGQETQY
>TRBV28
ASSSTLQGGTTNEKLF
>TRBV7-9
ASSLVADSPLH
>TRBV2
ASSGGVPYEQY
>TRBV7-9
ASSVGPGGGQPQH
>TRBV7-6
ASSLDPTVAQF
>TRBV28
ASNTYDATNEKLF
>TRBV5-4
ASSLPSAGGNEQF
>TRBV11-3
ASSSNELDADTQY
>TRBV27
ASSPRSNTEAF
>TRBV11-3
ASSLGQGDEQY
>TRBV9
ASSVQGLGGYDEQF